The next 31 T cell receptor beta chains were all read from a single sample in a study of blood T cell repertoires in COVID-19. TCRdb's copy holds only in-frame clones and misses some; the assay was immunoSEQ multiplex PCR. The sample consists of 150,000 to 200,000 clones, approximately 83% of them appearing once. Sample: peripheral blood. The receptors here all came from a woman over 75 with active or convalescent COVID-19.

The chain couples TRBV11-2 to TRBJ2-1, with 9 positions matching TRBD1. In germline, CDR1 is SGHAT, CDR2 FQNNGV. The CDR3 sequence is 16 residues long. The ends lost 4 bases at V and 4 bases at J; junction bases unmatched: 8. The chain's CDR3 is CASSSLGGTGYNEQFF. CDR3 nucleotide sequence: TGTGCCAGCAGCTCCCTTGGCGGGACAGGGTACAATGAGCAGTTCTTC.

The CDR3 reads CASSLVISGQGHSPLHF. CDR3 bases: TGTGCCAGCAGCTTAGTAATCTCGGGACAGGGCCATTCACCCCTCCACTTT. The rearrangement uses TRBV7-9 and TRBJ1-6; TRBD1 matches 9 bases. With V trimmed by 1 base and J by 8 bases, 9 bases remained unmatched. The CDR3 is 17 amino acids. Germline V gives CDR1 SEHNR, CDR2 FQNEAQ (reference sequence).

This clone was seen a handful of times. Written as DNA, the CDR3 is TGTGCCAGCAGCTCCACCGCCGGTAATGAAAAACTGTTTTTT. Protein sequence: CASSSTAGNEKLFF. The chain joins TRBV11-3 to TRBJ1-4; D unresolved. The CDR3 covers 14 residues. Germline V lookup: CDR1 SGHNT, CDR2 YENEEA. V lost 4 bases, J lost 4 bases, and 10 bases lay in between.

The chain has TRBV29-1 and TRBJ2-3, with 8 nucleotides matching TRBD1. V was pared by 3 bases and J by 3 bases, with 8 bases of the junction left unmatched. This CDR3 contains 15 residues. Germline V lookup: CDR1 SQVTM, CDR2 ANQGSEA. The CDR3, as DNA: TGCAGCGTTGAGCCTCGGGACAGGTTGACAGATACGCAGTATTTT. Translating gives CSVEPRDRLTDTQYF.

The gene calls are TRBV19 and TRBJ1-3; TRBD1 matches 7 bases. There are 17 residues in the CDR3. Trimming took 7 bases from V and 0 from J; bases not matched to a gene: 12. From germline, CDR1 is LNHDA and CDR2 SQIVND (reference sequence). The CDR3 here is CASTVSTGISSGNTIYF. Here the CDR3 DNA reads TGTGCCAGTACCGTTTCGACAGGGATCAGCTCTGGAAACACCATATATTTT. Full variable domain (rest looked up from reference TRBV19 and TRBJ1-3): DGGITQSPKYLFRKEGQNVTLSCEQNLNHDAMYWYRQDPGQGLRLIYYSQIVNDFQKGDIAEGYSVSREKKESFPLTVTSAQKNPTAFYLCASTVSTGISSGNTIYFGEGSWLTVV.

This clone was counted once. The rearrangement links TRBV18 to TRBJ1-2, with D perhaps TRBD1 (5 bases). The germline CDR1 and CDR2 sequences are KGHSH and LQKENI. Trimming cost V 3 bases and J 3 bases, with 11 bases left between them. The CDR3 has 14 amino acids. CDR3 nucleotides: TGTGCCAGCTCACCCGACAGACGAGACTATGGCTACACCTTC. Amino acid sequence: CASSPDRRDYGYTF.

V and J are TRBV4-1 and TRBJ1-5; D is undetermined. Per germline, CDR1 MGHRA and CDR2 YSYEKL. This CDR3 contains 17 residues. Deletions cut 0 bases from V and 2 bases from J, with 14 bases between. The CDR3 coding sequence is TGCGCCAGCAGCCAAGATGAATGGGCGAGGGGCAATCAGCCCCAGCATTTT. It specifies CASSQDEWARGNQPQHF.

This chain uses TRBV3-1 (or the pseudogene TRBV3-2) with TRBJ2-3; weak D call: TRBD1 (5 bases). V was cut by 4 bases and J by 4 bases, with 9 bases left in between. CDR1 LGHDT and CDR2 YNNKEL come from the germline V gene (reference sequence). CDR3 length: 13 residues. This CDR3 is CASSLSRADTQYF. The CDR3 DNA sequence: TGTGCCAGCAGCCTATCCAGGGCAGATACGCAGTATTTT.

In nucleotides, the CDR3 is TGTGCCAGCAGTTCCGACAGGGCCCAAGAGACCCAGTACTTC. It translates to CASSSDRAQETQYF. The J gene is TRBJ2-5, the V gene TRBV6-5; 7 positions agree with TRBD1. The junction had 3 bases not matched to a gene; V was cut back by 4 bases and J by 1 base. Germline loops: CDR1 MNHEY, CDR2 SVGAGI. This CDR3 is 14 amino acids long.

The chain carries TRBV5-6 and TRBJ2-1; D remains unclear. The CDR3 has 11 amino acids. Germline assignment: CDR1 SGHDT and CDR2 YYEEEE. Trimming took 3 bases from V and 8 from J, leaving 6 bases between them. CDR3 in amino acids: CASSSFHEQFF. Here the CDR3 DNA reads TGTGCCAGCAGCTCGTTCCATGAGCAGTTCTTC. Full variable domain (outside the CDR3, taken from reference TRBV5-6 and TRBJ2-1): DAGVTQSPTHLIKTRGQQVTLRCSPKSGHDTVSWYQQALGQGPQFIFQYYEEEERQRGNFPDRFSGHQFPNYSSELNVNALLLGDSALYLCASSSFHEQFFGPGTRLTVL.

The V call is TRBV6-1, the J call TRBJ1-1; D is unresolved. The CDR3 has 14 amino acids. Germline CDR1 reads MNHNS; CDR2 reads SASEGT. The germline V and J ends were trimmed by 1 base and 5 bases, with 11 bases remaining between them. The CDR3 spells CASSEVTGRTEAFF. Here the CDR3 DNA reads TGTGCCAGCAGTGAAGTAACTGGGAGGACTGAAGCTTTCTTT.

The V and J genes are TRBV28 and TRBJ2-5; D is unclear. Germline CDR1 reads MDHEN; CDR2 reads SYDVKM. The V end was cut by 5 bases, the J end by 5 bases, with 12 bases between. The CDR3 spans 13 residues. The CDR3 loop is CASSQGLVETQYF. CDR3 coding DNA: TGTGCCAGCAGTCAAGGCCTAGTGGAGACCCAGTACTTC.

The genes are TRBV7-2 and TRBJ1-1; D ambiguous. The CDR3 loop spans 11 amino acids. V lost 4 bases, J lost 5 bases, and 5 bases lay in between. The germline V gene has CDR1 SGHTA and CDR2 FQGNSA. The CDR3 sequence is CASSYTTEAFF. In nucleotides, the CDR3 is TGTGCCAGCAGCTACACAACTGAAGCTTTCTTT.

J is TRBJ2-1 and V is TRBV19; 7 bases fit TRBD2. This CDR3 region has 14 residues. V lost 7 bases and J lost 7; bases outside the gene matches: 10. Looked up from germline, CDR1 is LNHDA and CDR2 is SQIVND (reference sequence). CDR3 coding DNA: TGTGCCAGTATGGGTGCCCAGGGAGGGAATGAGCAGTTCTTC. Residues: CASMGAQGGNEQFF.

This clone has just one count. This chain joins TRBV9 and TRBJ1-1; 9 bases agree with TRBD1. The CDR3 is made up of 16 amino acids. J gave up 4 bases and V 3 bases, and 10 bases lay outside the gene matches. Germline assignment: CDR1 SGDLS and CDR2 YYNGEE. In DNA, the CDR3 is TGTGCCAGCAGCGGGTCGATCGGGACAGGGTCCACTGAAGCTTTCTTT. Translated: CASSGSIGTGSTEAFF.

The chain links TRBV9 to TRBJ2-7; 7 nucleotides match TRBD1. Germline V gives CDR1 SGDLS, CDR2 YYNGEE. After removal of 3 bases from V and 1 base from J, the junction contained 7 bases not matched to a gene. This CDR3 has 15 residues. This CDR3 reads CASSGSYRGSYEQYF. The CDR3 DNA reads TGTGCCAGCAGCGGAAGTTACAGGGGTTCCTACGAGCAGTACTTC.

The chain couples TRBV4-1 to TRBJ1-6, with 12 bases identical to TRBD1. This CDR3 is built from 16 residues. V lost 4 bases, J lost 9 bases, and 7 bases stayed unmatched. The germline gives CDR1 MGHRA, CDR2 YSYEKL. The CDR3 DNA reads as TGCGCCAGCAGCCCAATCACGGGACAGGGGGCTTCACCCCTCCACTTT. It specifies CASSPITGQGASPLHF.

The chain recombines TRBV27 with TRBJ2-6; TRBD2 matches at 8 bases. The trim removed 7 bases at V and 4 bases at J, leaving 12 bases unmatched. Germline assignment: CDR1 MNHEY and CDR2 SMNVEV (reference sequence). This CDR3 contains 17 residues. CDR3 residues: CASKRNSGDSGANVLTF. The CDR3 DNA reads TGTGCCAGCAAACGGAATAGCGGGGATTCCGGGGCCAACGTCCTGACTTTC.

The chain is built from TRBV7-2 and TRBJ2-5, with a tentative D call TRBD1 (6 bases). Germline assignment: CDR1 SGHTA and CDR2 FQGNSA. The CDR3 totals 14 residues. The V end was cut by 6 bases, the J end by 1 base, with 12 bases between. For the CDR3, the DNA is TGTGCCAGCAGACCTACAGGGATCCAAGAGACCCAGTACTTC. Its protein is CASRPTGIQETQYF.

This clone has a handful of counts. The chain couples TRBV6-6 to TRBJ2-7; 7 bases match TRBD1. V lost 7 bases and J lost 3; bases outside the gene matches: 12. From germline, CDR1 is MNHNY and CDR2 SVGAGI (reference sequence). This CDR3 has 15 residues. The CDR3 here is CASNYNLGQYYEQYF. The CDR3 nucleotides are TGTGCCAGCAACTACAACCTGGGACAGTACTACGAGCAGTACTTC.

The V and J genes are TRBV19 and TRBJ1-6, with TRBD1 as a possible D gene (6 bases). The V gene lost 7 bases and the J gene lost 3 bases, with 10 bases spanning the gap. The CDR3 spans 14 residues. From germline, CDR1 is LNHDA and CDR2 SQIVND (reference sequence). The CDR3 region is CASTQGFYNSPLHF. CDR3 nucleotide sequence: TGTGCCAGTACCCAGGGGTTCTATAATTCACCCCTCCACTTT.

The rearrangement links TRBV5-1 to TRBJ2-3; D is unresolved. CDR3 length: 13 amino acids. CDR1 and CDR2 (germline): SGHRS, YFSETQ. V dropped 3 bases and J dropped 2 bases, with 7 bases sitting between them. CDR3 nucleotide sequence: TGCGCCAGCAGCTCCGGTTACACAGATACGCAGTATTTT. Translation: CASSSGYTDTQYF.

The chain uses TRBV7-8 and TRBJ1-4, with 7 bases lining up with TRBD1. This CDR3 comprises 14 residues. Trimming at V came to 6 bases and at J to 10 bases, leaving 11 bases not matched to a gene. Germline lookup yields CDR1 SGHVS and CDR2 FQNEAQ. The chain's CDR3 is CASSTNQDRAKLFF. Here the CDR3 DNA reads TGTGCCAGCAGTACCAACCAAGACAGGGCAAAACTGTTTTTT.

The chain carries TRBV2 and TRBJ1-3, with D perhaps matching TRBD1 (5 bases). This CDR3 region has 13 residues. V was clipped by 8 bases and J by 9 bases, with 17 bases between them. Germline CDR1 SNHLY, CDR2 FYNNEI. CDR3 sequence reads: CASLRDSEGTIYF. In DNA form, the CDR3 reads TGTGCCAGCCTCCGGGACTCCGAGGGCACCATATATTTT. The full variable domain, in which reference TRBV2 and TRBJ1-3 provide the parts outside the CDR3, is EPEVTQTPSHQVTQMGQEVILRCVPISNHLYFYWYRQILGQKVEFLVSFYNNEISEKSEIFDDQFSVERPDGSNFTLKIRSTKLEDSAMYFCASLRDSEGTIYFGEGSWLTVV.

At least ten counts were recorded for this clone. This sequence joins TRBV6-5 and TRBJ1-1, with no clear D. Germline V CDR1 and CDR2: MNHEY, SVGAGI. This CDR3 comprises 13 residues. Trimming took 6 bases from V and 5 from J, leaving 13 bases between them. CDR3 in amino acids: CASSLGTGTEAFF. The CDR3 DNA is TGTGCCAGCAGCCTAGGTACGGGGACTGAAGCTTTCTTT.

V usage is TRBV25-1 and J usage is TRBJ1-1; tentative D call: TRBD1 (5 bases). Germline CDR1 reads MGHDK; CDR2 reads SYGVNS. V was pared by 4 bases and J by 2 bases, with 14 bases between. This CDR3 comprises 15 residues. The CDR3 DNA is TGTGCCAGCAGTGCACCACAGGATTACAACACTGAAGCTTTCTTT. Amino acids: CASSAPQDYNTEAFF.

This clone occurred a few times. V usage is TRBV7-3 and J usage is TRBJ1-1; 7 nucleotides align to TRBD1. Germline loops: CDR1 SGHTA, CDR2 FQGTGA. The CDR3 spans 15 residues. V was pared by 0 bases and J by 3 bases, with 4 bases of the junction left unmatched. DNA of the CDR3: TGTGCCAGCAGCTTAACCGGACAGGCGGACACTGAAGCTTTCTTT. Translating gives CASSLTGQADTEAFF. The complete variable domain, with remaining parts taken from reference TRBV7-3 and TRBJ1-1, reads GAGVSQTPSNKVTEKGKYVELRCDPISGHTALYWYRQSLGQGPEFLIYFQGTGAADDSGLPNDRFFAVRPEGSVSTLKIQRTERGDSAVYLCASSLTGQADTEAFFGQGTRLTVV.

This clone was detected only once. The chain recombines TRBV3-1 (or the pseudogene TRBV3-2) with TRBJ2-3; a possible D gene is TRBD1 (7 bases). The germline V gene encodes CDR1 LGHDT and CDR2 YNNKEL (reference sequence). V was trimmed by 0 bases and J by 8 bases, leaving 12 bases between them. The CDR3 totals 14 residues. The CDR3 DNA reads as TGTGCCAGCAGCCAAGAAAACAGGGGAGGTACGCAGTATTTT. It encodes CASSQENRGGTQYF.

The rearrangement joins TRBV9 to TRBJ2-5; a weak D match, TRBD2 (6 bases). The V gene lost 6 bases and the J gene lost 1 base, with 10 bases spanning the gap. The CDR3 consists of 13 residues. Per the germline V gene, CDR1 is SGDLS and CDR2 is YYNGEE. CDR3 residues: CASTSGGQETQYF. For the CDR3, the DNA is TGTGCCAGCACCTCCGGGGGCCAAGAGACCCAGTACTTC.

The sample holds a few counts of this clone. CDR3 residues: CASFRGAATEAFF. The CDR3 nucleotides are TGTGCCAGCTTCAGGGGTGCGGCCACTGAAGCTTTCTTT. The chain links TRBV18 to TRBJ1-1; a possible D gene is TRBD1 (6 bases). The germline V gene encodes CDR1 KGHSH and CDR2 LQKENI. The V gene lost 7 bases and the J gene lost 4 bases, with 13 bases spanning the gap. This CDR3 contains 13 residues.

The chain joins TRBV12-1 to TRBJ1-5; the table's D call TRBD1 went unverified against the DNA. TRBV12-1 is a listed pseudogene. The CDR3 is made up of 15 amino acids. CDR3 sequence (DNA): TGTGCCAGCAGCCCCCTCCGGGACAGGAATCAGCCCCAGCATTTT. Residues: CASSPLRDRNQPQHF.